The rows below give T cell receptor beta chains drawn from one sample of a study of blood T cell repertoires in COVID-19. Assay: immunoSEQ multiplex PCR; the TCRdb copy retains only in-frame clones and omits some. The table records more than 250,000 clones, roughly 88% of them present only once. The source material was peripheral blood. These receptor sequences come from a woman aged 45 to 65 with acute or convalescent COVID-19. Both conserved end residues are part of each CDR3. D genes are given only for firm matches.

cdr3_aa v_call cdr3_length j_call d_call
CASGRNNQPQHF TRBV28 12 TRBJ1-5 NA
CASSPGLAGGRDTQYF TRBV18 16 TRBJ2-3 TRBD2
CASIGTGRTGSNSPLHF TRBV5-1 17 TRBJ1-6 TRBD1
CASIIGTSGTGEQFF TRBV28 15 TRBJ2-1 TRBD2
CAWRAGGTSTDTQYF TRBV30 15 TRBJ2-3 TRBD2
CASSWSGATNEKLFF TRBV7-9 15 TRBJ1-4 NA
CASSLRQGAMNTEAFF TRBV7-8 16 TRBJ1-1 TRBD1
CASSYPGAYEQYF TRBV28 13 TRBJ2-7 NA
CASSLGQITGGGGYTF TRBV5-1 16 TRBJ1-2 TRBD1
CASSKVPSTYEQYF TRBV21-1 14 TRBJ2-7 NA
CATRYGTGYEKLFF TRBV6-5 14 TRBJ1-4 TRBD1
CSASAAGFYEQYF TRBV20-1 13 TRBJ2-7 NA
CASSELAVDNEQFF TRBV2 14 TRBJ2-1 TRBD2
CASTSGADTQYF TRBV28 12 TRBJ2-3 TRBD2
CASSLAERRNYGYTF TRBV3-1/TRBV3-2 15 TRBJ1-2 NA
CASSFGTLYEQYF TRBV28 13 TRBJ2-7 NA
CASRTSGGVGNEQFF TRBV7-9 15 TRBJ2-1 TRBD2
CASSPLAGGAGEQYF TRBV11-3 15 TRBJ2-7 TRBD2
CASSPQPSSTGELFF TRBV9 15 TRBJ2-2 NA
CASGRGRATTDTQYF TRBV9 15 TRBJ2-3 NA
CASSYEGEKYEQYF TRBV6-2/TRBV6-3 14 TRBJ2-7 NA
CASSLARDSQETQYF TRBV11-3 15 TRBJ2-5 TRBD1
CASSMPPGEQYF TRBV28 12 TRBJ2-7 NA
CASSLAATNTGELFF TRBV4-1 15 TRBJ2-2 TRBD2
CSASTGTNQPQHF TRBV20-1 13 TRBJ1-5 NA
CASSYSRETEAFF TRBV7-9 13 TRBJ1-1 NA
CASRFGGTNQPQHF TRBV2 14 TRBJ1-5 NA
CASSPGQGGNIQYF TRBV11-3 14 TRBJ2-4 TRBD1
CASSDRVRDTQYF TRBV19 13 TRBJ2-3 TRBD1
CASRPMGQGAGQPQHF TRBV27 16 TRBJ1-5 TRBD1
CASSLEGLAGGYEQYF TRBV5-1 16 TRBJ2-7 TRBD2
CASSERTGVGNEQFF TRBV2 15 TRBJ2-1 TRBD1
CASSFDRGQGRETQYF TRBV5-4 16 TRBJ2-5 TRBD1
CASTDGTEYGYTF TRBV6-6 13 TRBJ1-2 TRBD1
CASSPPGRGDTGELFF TRBV18 16 TRBJ2-2 NA
CATGLAGDTQYF TRBV6-5 12 TRBJ2-3 NA
CASSEPTGANEKLFF TRBV28 15 TRBJ1-4 TRBD1
CASRSGLAGSPSLSYEQYF TRBV5-4 19 TRBJ2-7 TRBD2
CASSPTGTGMYEQYF TRBV7-2 15 TRBJ2-7 TRBD1
CASSPSITGGTEAFF TRBV4-3 15 TRBJ1-1 TRBD1
CATSDSRVSSPLHF TRBV24-1 14 TRBJ1-6 NA
CASSLIAVQGWVTQYF TRBV27 16 TRBJ2-3 NA
CASSRLAGGPGELFF TRBV6-5 15 TRBJ2-2 TRBD2
CATLLEGGTEAFF TRBV28 13 TRBJ1-1 NA
CASSLVGLAGAGRETQYF TRBV7-2 18 TRBJ2-5 TRBD2
CASSQVTGLTDTQYF TRBV3-1/TRBV3-2 15 TRBJ2-3 NA
CGYDRYNEQFF TRBV20-1 11 TRBJ2-1 NA
CATSNGYTGELFF TRBV24-1 13 TRBJ2-2 NA
CASSLTEIYEQYF TRBV12-3/TRBV12-4 13 TRBJ2-7 NA
CASSSRMNTEAFF TRBV11-3 13 TRBJ1-1 NA
CASSQVKTGVVLSEAFF TRBV4-1 17 TRBJ1-1 TRBD1
CASSLGLVEDTQYF TRBV5-1 14 TRBJ2-3 NA
CASSQYFHSPLHF TRBV14 13 TRBJ1-6 NA
CASKASGSYNEQFF TRBV2 14 TRBJ2-1 TRBD2
CASSLSRETQYF TRBV12-3/TRBV12-4 12 TRBJ2-5 NA
CASSPQTGERDTEAFF TRBV7-2 16 TRBJ1-1 NA
CAWRIAGGGEKLFF TRBV30 14 TRBJ1-4 TRBD1